This entry lists 7 T cell receptor beta chains sequenced from one sample in a study of cytomegalovirus exposure and HLA in healthy donors. Primers: 60 Vbeta forward and 13 Jbeta reverse. Generated by immunoSEQ multiplex PCR, the TCRdb table keeps only in-frame clones and is missing some. The sample yields 150,000 to 200,000 clones, around 83% seen once. Sequenced: PBMCs. The receptors originated from a woman younger than 30 in good health and CMV-seronegative.

The chain recombines TRBV19 with TRBJ1-1, with 9 bases that match TRBD1. CDR3 length: 15 amino acids. The ends lost 5 bases at V and 3 bases at J; junction bases unmatched: 7. Looked up from germline, CDR1 is LNHDA and CDR2 is SQIVND (reference sequence). CDR3 sequence: CASSPGTGSDTEAFF. As DNA, the CDR3 is TGTGCCAGTAGTCCGGGGACAGGGTCCGACACTGAAGCTTTCTTT.

This clone is a singleton in its sample. The V call is TRBV4-1, the J call TRBJ2-2; 7 positions agree with TRBD1. The CDR3 is made up of 18 amino acids. V lost 0 bases to trimming and J lost 3 bases; unmatched junction nucleotides: 10. Looked up from germline, CDR1 is MGHRA and CDR2 is YSYEKL. The CDR3 coding sequence is TGCGCCAGCAGCCAAGATCCCCTAGGGGGCTCGGACACCGGGGAGCTGTTTTTT. Protein product: CASSQDPLGGSDTGELFF.

This clone was detected only once. This rearrangement joins TRBV28 to TRBJ2-7, with D perhaps matching TRBD2 (5 bases). CDR3 length: 14 amino acids. V lost 5 bases, J lost 3 bases, and 14 bases lay in between. Germline CDR1 and CDR2: MDHEN and SYDVKM. CDR3 loop: CASSPPTRDYEQYF. CDR3 nucleotide sequence: TGTGCCAGCAGTCCACCGACCCGGGACTACGAGCAGTACTTC.

The rearrangement uses TRBV7-6 and TRBJ2-3, with 7 bases identical to TRBD1. The CDR3 runs to 19 residues. V trimming: 3 bases; J trimming: 2 bases; junction bases outside the gene matches: 17. Germline values: CDR1 SGHVS, CDR2 FNYEAQ. This CDR3 reads CASSFARDSRDIPTDTQYF. The CDR3 DNA follows: TGTGCCAGCAGCTTCGCCAGGGACAGCCGGGACATCCCCACAGATACGCAGTATTTT.

This clone appeared a few times. The J gene is TRBJ1-5, the V gene TRBV2; no clear D. The CDR3 extends over 12 amino acids. V lost 6 bases and J 7 bases, leaving 10 bases between the germline ends. Germline lookup yields CDR1 SNHLY and CDR2 FYNNEI. CDR3 protein: CASRGEIQPQHF. CDR3 nucleotides: TGTGCCAGCAGGGGAGAAATCCAGCCCCAGCATTTT. Full variable domain (outside the CDR3, taken from reference TRBV2 and TRBJ1-5): EPEVTQTPSHQVTQMGQEVILRCVPISNHLYFYWYRQILGQKVEFLVSFYNNEISEKSEIFDDQFSVERPDGSNFTLKIRSTKLEDSAMYFCASRGEIQPQHFGDGTRLSIL.

The J gene is TRBJ1-4, the V gene TRBV28; a possible D gene is TRBD1 (6 bases). Germline CDR1 and CDR2: MDHEN and SYDVKM. Trimming left V 3 bases short and J 8 bases short, with 16 bases between. The CDR3 runs 15 residues. CDR3 DNA sequence: TGTGCCAGCAGTTTCCTCAACAGGGTGGGCGAAAAACTGTTTTTT. It is translated as CASSFLNRVGEKLFF.

The rearrangement links TRBV11-2 to TRBJ1-2, with D unclear. CDR3 size: 13 residues. The V and J ends lost 5 bases and 4 bases respectively, with 11 bases between them. Germline values: CDR1 SGHAT, CDR2 FQNNGV. The CDR3 sequence is CASSRGGPYGYTF. In DNA form, the CDR3 reads TGTGCCAGCAGCCGGGGAGGGCCCTATGGCTACACCTTC.